This T cell receptor beta chain was captured by sequencing in a study of shared clonotypes between healthy human individuals. Study-wide background: A donor's plate count was three for CD4 naive and three for CD4 memory; CD8 naive had two and CD8 memory one. Findings and caveats of the study: Naive CD4 clonotype sharing across a few donors was approximately 5%. A generally larger estimated richness was seen in naive subsets than in memory subsets.

Produced via immunoSEQ multiplex PCR; TCRdb's table is partial and in-frame only. The sample yields 2 million to 2.5 million clones, about 93% seen once. CD8 cells regarded as naive lacked CD45RO, were positively chosen for CCR7, and omitted terminally differentiated effector memory CD45RA+ cells. The CDR3 runs 16 residues. Germline loops: CDR1 SGHAT, CDR2 FQNNGV. Trimming took off 0 bases at V and 0 bases at J, with 9 bases between the two ends. Of note for this clone: Its matching antigen is unknown.

The chain joins TRBV11-2 to TRBJ1-3, with D unresolved. The source of this sequence is a young man in good health. Some clones in this sample may be carry-over from other donors' samples. Sequencing was carried out using naive CD8+ T cells from PBMCs. The CDR3 DNA sequence: TGTGCCAGCAGCTTAGATTGGCGCGCCTCTGGAAACACCATATATTTT. This sequence encodes CASSLDWRASGNTIYF.